The 25 T cell receptor beta chains reported below all come from one sample, sequenced in a study of control samples from healthy donors and cancer patients. The method was immunoSEQ multiplex PCR; TCRdb's version includes in-frame clones alone and lacks a portion of them. Among about 60,000 clones listed, approximately 85% were seen once. The sequenced sample consisted of blood. The source of these receptors is a middle-aged man in good health.

The chain is built from TRBV7-9 and TRBJ2-2; no clear D gene. V was clipped by 4 bases and J by 5 bases, with 8 bases between them. The CDR3 extends over 13 amino acids. In germline, CDR1 is SEHNR, CDR2 FQNEAQ (reference sequence). The CDR3, as DNA: TGTGCCAGCAGCTCATTGGAAACCGGGGAGCTGTTTTTT. Encoded protein: CASSSLETGELFF. The full variable domain, rest sourced from reference TRBV7-9 and TRBJ2-2, is DTGVSQNPRHKITKRGQNVTFRCDPISEHNRLYWYRQTLGQGPEFLTYFQNEAQLEKSRLLSDRFSAERPKGSFSTLEIQRTEQGDSAMYLCASSSLETGELFFGEGSRLTVL.

The chain combines TRBV5-6 with TRBJ1-1; the D gene is possibly TRBD1 (6 bases). The CDR3 has 14 residues. Trimming cost V 3 bases and J 4 bases, with 13 bases left between them. The germline CDR1 and CDR2 sequences are SGHDT and YYEEEE. CDR3 sequence (DNA): TGTGCCAGCAGCTCGCAGGGGATCCGCACTGAAGCTTTCTTT. This sequence encodes CASSSQGIRTEAFF.

The chain links TRBV7-2 to TRBJ2-3; D gene uncertain. This CDR3 region has 15 residues. The germline gives CDR1 SGHTA, CDR2 FQGNSA. With 4 bases removed from V and 2 bases from J, the gap between germline ends came to 13 bases. Here the CDR3 DNA reads TGTGCCAGCAGCTACACTCGGGTCCCCACAGATACGCAGTATTTT. It yields the protein CASSYTRVPTDTQYF.

The V call is TRBV4-2, the J call TRBJ2-2, with D hard to call. The CDR3 extends over 17 amino acids. V was clipped by 0 bases and J by 2 bases, with 13 bases between them. CDR1 LGHNA and CDR2 YNFKEQ come from the germline V gene. The CDR3 DNA sequence: TGTGCCAGCAGCCAAGATCGCCCAGGAGTAAACACCGGGGAGCTGTTTTTT. Protein: CASSQDRPGVNTGELFF.

This clone was seen a single time. V usage is TRBV28 and J usage is TRBJ1-1, with 7 bases aligning to TRBD1. The ends lost 7 bases at V and 5 bases at J; junction bases unmatched: 10. Germline V gives CDR1 MDHEN, CDR2 SYDVKM. The CDR3 contains 14 residues. The CDR3 coding sequence is TGTGCCAGCACCACCTCACAGGGGCGGACTGAAGCTTTCTTT. Translation: CASTTSQGRTEAFF.

V and J are TRBV3-1 (or the pseudogene TRBV3-2) and TRBJ2-3, with 7 bases that match TRBD1. The length of the CDR3 is 17 residues. Losses at the gene ends were 0 bases for V and 5 bases for J; bases not matched to a gene: 11. From germline, CDR1 is LGHDT and CDR2 YNNKEL (reference sequence). The CDR3 is CASSQDPPQGHGDTQYF. The CDR3 DNA reads as TGTGCCAGCAGCCAAGATCCCCCACAGGGGCATGGAGATACGCAGTATTTT.

The chain couples TRBV6-5 to TRBJ2-3; 8 nucleotides align to TRBD2. The CDR3 totals 16 residues. Germline V gives CDR1 MNHEY, CDR2 SVGAGI. J gave up 2 bases and V 0 bases, and 4 bases lay outside the gene matches. Written as DNA, the CDR3 is TGTGCCAGCAGTTACTCGAGCGGGAGCTCCACAGATACGCAGTATTTT. Amino acid sequence: CASSYSSGSSTDTQYF.

The chain links TRBV29-1 to TRBJ1-2, with 7 positions matching TRBD1. CDR1 and CDR2 from the germline V gene are SQVTM and ANQGSEA. The junction had 3 bases not matched to a gene; V was cut back by 7 bases and J by 1 base. The CDR3 extends over 12 amino acids. The CDR3 DNA reads as TGCAGCGGGGGGACAGATAACTATGGCTACACCTTC. Its protein is CSGGTDNYGYTF. Together with reference TRBV29-1 and TRBJ1-2, the CDR3 gives the full variable domain: SAVISQKPSRDICQRGTSLTIQCQVDSQVTMMFWYRQQPGQSLTLIATANQGSEATYESGFVIDKFPISRPNLTFSTLTVSNMSPEDSSIYLCSGGTDNYGYTFGSGTRLTVV.

The chain links TRBV30 to TRBJ1-1, with TRBD1 identical over 7 bases. The CDR3 extends over 12 amino acids. The germline CDR1 and CDR2 sequences are GTSNPN and SVGIG (reference sequence). V trimming: 5 bases; J trimming: 5 bases; junction bases outside the gene matches: 5. The CDR3 nucleotides read TGTGCCTGGTCAACAGGGGATACTGAAGCTTTCTTT. Protein sequence: CAWSTGDTEAFF.

V is TRBV29-1 and J is TRBJ1-3; 7 nucleotides line up with TRBD1. The V and J ends lost 7 bases and 3 bases, in that order; junction bases with no gene match: 9. The CDR3 sequence is 14 residues long. The V gene's germline CDR1 is SQVTM and CDR2 ANQGSEA. CDR3 DNA sequence: TGCAGCGCCTCCCCTCCAGGGGGTGGAAACACCATATATTTT. Translation gives CSASPPGGGNTIYF. The full variable domain, with the rest looked up from reference TRBV29-1 and TRBJ1-3, is SAVISQKPSRDICQRGTSLTIQCQVDSQVTMMFWYRQQPGQSLTLIATANQGSEATYESGFVIDKFPISRPNLTFSTLTVSNMSPEDSSIYLCSASPPGGGNTIYFGEGSWLTVV.

The chain employs TRBV7-3 and TRBJ2-7; possibly TRBD1 for D (6 bases). Trimming pared 4 bases from V and 7 bases from J, leaving 14 bases between. The CDR3 has 13 amino acids. CDR1 and CDR2 (germline): SGHTA, FQGTGA. CDR3 in DNA: TGTGCCAGCAGCTCGAACAGGGCAGGGGAGCAGTACTTC. Translated: CASSSNRAGEQYF. Full variable domain (rest looked up from reference TRBV7-3 and TRBJ2-7): GAGVSQTPSNKVTEKGKYVELRCDPISGHTALYWYRQSLGQGPEFLIYFQGTGAADDSGLPNDRFFAVRPEGSVSTLKIQRTERGDSAVYLCASSSNRAGEQYFGPGTRLTVT.

This chain uses TRBV4-1 with TRBJ2-1; no definite D call. Germline V gene lookup returns CDR1 MGHRA and CDR2 YSYEKL. The CDR3 consists of 14 residues. The V and J ends lost 4 bases and 6 bases respectively, with 13 bases between them. The CDR3 sequence: CASSPPTLGNEQFF. The CDR3 DNA reads as TGCGCCAGCAGCCCGCCGACTCTGGGCAATGAGCAGTTCTTC.

This chain links TRBV30 with TRBJ1-2; D might be TRBD1 (5 bases). The CDR3 length is 13 residues. V was trimmed by 4 bases and J by 6 bases, leaving 15 bases between them. Germline assignment: CDR1 GTSNPN and CDR2 SVGIG (reference sequence). The CDR3 DNA follows: TGTGCCTGGAACTCAGGTGGGGCCGATGGCTACACCTTC. Its translation: CAWNSGGADGYTF.

The V call is TRBV6-5, the J call TRBJ1-2; no firm D call. Germline V gene sequence: CDR1 MNHEY, CDR2 SVGAGI. Trimming left V 2 bases short and J 6 bases short, with 13 bases between. The length of the CDR3 is 14 residues. DNA of the CDR3: TGTGCCAGCAGTTACGGGCTCGCCGGAGATGGCTACACCTTC. Translating gives CASSYGLAGDGYTF.

This clone was seen only once. The chain couples TRBV28 to TRBJ1-3, with TRBD1 as a possible D gene (5 bases). Germline CDR1 and CDR2: MDHEN and SYDVKM. There are 15 residues in the CDR3. Trimming took off 6 bases at V and 4 bases at J, with 16 bases between the two ends. CDR3 in DNA: TGTGCCAGCAGATCCACAGGAGGACGGGGAAACACCATATATTTT. Its protein is CASRSTGGRGNTIYF.

V and J are TRBV11-3 and TRBJ1-3; a weak D match, TRBD1 (6 bases). Trimming shortened V by 2 bases and J by 0 bases, and 11 bases separated the two germline ends. Germline V gene data show CDR1 as SGHNT and CDR2 as YENEEA. The CDR3 is 16 amino acids. CDR3 sequence (DNA): TGTGCCAGCAGCTTATCTGTGACAGGCTCTGGAAACACCATATATTTT. Amino acids: CASSLSVTGSGNTIYF. The variable domain in full, with the rest retrieved from reference TRBV11-3 and TRBJ1-3, is EAGVVQSPRYKIIEKKQPVAFWCNPISGHNTLYWYLQNLGQGPELLIRYENEEAVDDSQLPKDRFSAERLKGVDSTLKIQPAELGDSAVYLCASSLSVTGSGNTIYFGEGSWLTVV.

This clone has just a few counts. This chain uses TRBV10-3 with TRBJ1-1; 8 nucleotides agree with TRBD1. CDR1 is ENHRY, CDR2 SYGVKD, per germline. Trimming at V came to 4 bases and at J to 4 bases, leaving 5 bases not matched to a gene. The CDR3 has 14 amino acids. CDR3 in amino acids: CAISGDRGVTEAFF. Written as DNA, the CDR3 is TGTGCCATCAGTGGCGACAGGGGAGTCACTGAAGCTTTCTTT.

This chain connects TRBV28 to TRBJ1-2; D remains ambiguous. The CDR3 consists of 11 residues. Germline V gene sequence: CDR1 MDHEN, CDR2 SYDVKM. Trimming stripped 5 bases from V and 4 bases from J, with 5 bases between. The DNA for the CDR3 is TGTGCCAGCAGTACCAGCTATGGCTACACCTTC. Translated, it gives CASSTSYGYTF.

CDR3 nucleotides: TGTGCCAGCAGCCTCGGACACCCCGGTCGGAATTCACCCCTCCACTTT. Its translation is CASSLGHPGRNSPLHF. The rearrangement links TRBV3-1 (or the pseudogene TRBV3-2) to TRBJ1-6; D is possibly TRBD1 (5 bases). V gave up 4 bases and J gave up 7 bases, with 17 bases separating them. This CDR3 is 16 amino acids long. Per the germline V gene, CDR1 is LGHDT and CDR2 is YNNKEL (reference sequence).

This chain uses TRBV15 with TRBJ2-2; a weak D match, TRBD2 (6 bases). The CDR3 runs 17 residues. With 5 bases removed from V and 2 bases from J, the gap between germline ends came to 18 bases. The germline V gene encodes CDR1 LNHNV and CDR2 YYDKDF (reference sequence). CDR3 protein: CATSEGVGSGNTGELFF. In DNA form, the CDR3 reads TGTGCCACCAGCGAAGGGGTGGGTAGCGGTAACACCGGGGAGCTGTTTTTT.

This clone occurred a few times. The chain's CDR3 is CASSPRTGYQPQHF. CDR3 in DNA: TGTGCCAGCAGTCCCCGGACCGGGTATCAGCCCCAGCATTTT. The chain links TRBV27 to TRBJ1-5; D gene unclear. Germline values: CDR1 MNHEY, CDR2 SMNVEV (reference sequence). The length of the CDR3 is 14 residues. The germline V and J ends were trimmed by 5 bases and 5 bases, with 13 bases remaining between them.

The genes are TRBV15 and TRBJ1-4; D gene unclear. V was shortened by 0 bases and J by 0 bases, with 8 bases between the two germline ends. CDR3 length: 16 residues. Germline CDR1 LNHNV, CDR2 YYDKDF (reference sequence). The CDR3: CATSRDVRTTNEKLFF. DNA of the CDR3: TGTGCCACCAGCAGAGATGTACGAACAACTAATGAAAAACTGTTTTTT.

The chain uses TRBV13 and TRBJ1-2, with 9 bases that match TRBD1. The germline gives CDR1 PRHDT, CDR2 FYEKMQ (reference sequence). J was trimmed by 2 bases and V by 0 bases; bases with no gene match: 4. CDR3 length: 16 amino acids. CDR3 bases: TGTGCCAGCAGCTTAGGGCGGGGGACAGGGAACTATGGCTACACCTTC. It codes for CASSLGRGTGNYGYTF.

The chain combines TRBV14 with TRBJ1-2; perhaps TRBD1 as D (5 bases). Between the trimmed V and J ends, which lost 4 bases and 4 bases, there was a span of 10 bases. The CDR3 is made up of 13 amino acids. Germline V gives CDR1 SGHDN, CDR2 FVKESK. CDR3 DNA sequence: TGTGCCAGCAGCCCAGGGTACCGCTATGGCTACACCTTC. It translates to CASSPGYRYGYTF.

The CDR3 loop is CASSPPRTGLNTEAFF. DNA for the CDR3: TGTGCCAGCAGTCCCCCCCGGACAGGGTTGAACACTGAAGCTTTCTTT. The chain recombines TRBV27 with TRBJ1-1, with TRBD1 identical over 8 bases. The germline V gene has CDR1 MNHEY and CDR2 SMNVEV (reference sequence). V was pared by 5 bases and J by 0 bases, with 8 bases of the junction left unmatched. The CDR3 consists of 16 residues.